This T cell receptor (beta chain) derives from a study of cytomegalovirus exposure and HLA in healthy donors (dated 2017 in TCRdb). Turning to the overall study: An earlier analysis of more than 550 of the donors reported approximately 260 Gb of sequence data and some 110 million unique TCR beta sequences obtained from some 170 million T cells. Every discovery cohort repertoire had been produced on one sequencing platform. Around 330 gigabases of sequencing data and roughly 81 million unique TCR sequences made up an early release that covered roughly 670 HLA-typed donors. Class I and class II HLA loci were covered by the typing at four-digit resolution. To predict cytomegalovirus infection status, the study brought together high-throughput TCR immunosequencing, statistical association of individual TCRs with disease status, and machine learning. A later genetic analysis took genome-wide SNP genotypes for about three fifths of the 666 donors and used that subset as a discovery cohort. Among some 400 genotyped donors of the cohort, an average of around 250,000 unique TCR beta nucleotide sequences was sequenced per donor, of which about 19% were non-productive. A separate validation cohort of roughly 130 different subjects was used in addition to the 666-subject first cohort. Typing coverage differed by locus: A, B, C, DRB1 and DQB1 were typed in roughly 620-630 donors, DQA1 in 522, DPA1 in 606, and DPB1 in just under 490. The study aimed to test whether signatures of past pathogen exposure could be identified by cataloging public T cell receptors. The study used immunosequencing to profile the T cell repertoires of several hundred subjects and linked those repertoires to cytomegalovirus serostatus. Donor age, sex, ethnicity and CMV serostatus were compiled together with the repertoire data. The genetic ancestry cluster associated with self-reported Caucasian donors included 80% to 90% of the roughly 380 genotyped donors. Rather than using new phenotypic data, the later analysis identified candidate immune exposures from TCR beta sequences and from how often those sequences occurred across donors. Roughly five DR-DQ haplotypes were treated as single units for association and clustering because of strong linkage in the cohort. A later analysis re-examined previously published TCR beta repertoires from several hundred donors and added high-resolution HLA genotyping to investigate patterns of TCR occurrence. An earlier analysis of nearly 600 of the donors applied high-throughput TCR beta sequencing to assess whether each TCR beta V gene segment acted as functional or pseudogenic. What the research found in general, with its limitations: The authors suggested that the approach could potentially be generalized to other disease states and immunological phenotypes. The study listed 164 TCR beta chains as associated with cytomegalovirus. Because some donors lacked HLA typing at each locus, the association tests relied only on the typed subset. According to a later analysis, most CMV-associated TCR beta chains appeared to be HLA-restricted, and the HLA associations seemed to be driven largely by CMV exposure. A cluster of highly shared sequence variants was judged likely to represent a technical artifact of the sequencing pipeline. Three of the identified cytomegalovirus-associated TCR beta chains were confirmed in vitro to be specific for cytomegalovirus antigens. Over 15 rarely observed V segments, including chromosome 9 orphons, were excluded from the earlier analysis of almost 600 of the donors because counts were too low. Most TCR sequences were seen in very few donors, while some public TCRs were found in many individuals. In a later analysis, the rate of TCR association differed among HLA loci, with DRB1 alleles having the most associated TCRs and HLA-C alleles having the fewest. Correlated functional status among segregating V segments might reflect linkage disequilibrium, but an unknown experimental factor could not be ruled out. Only TCR beta chains were sequenced in this cohort, and the absence of alpha or paired-chain data limited detectable features. Some IMGT-functional V segments, including TRBV6-2 and TRBV6-3, could not be told apart with the 87-base-pair reads, so those segments were excluded. In an earlier analysis of several hundred of the donors, most TCR beta V segments were observed in productive rearrangements about 87% or about 30% of the time, broadly matching IMGT annotations. Sequencing depth was assumed to be roughly uniform across donors in the presence/absence analyses, though that assumption may not hold. In a later analysis, 16,951 TCR beta sequences were associated with specific HLA alleles at a false discovery rate of 0.05. When HLA alleles, especially DR and DQ, strongly co-occurred, attributing TCR associations to individual alleles was difficult. In a later genetic analysis, fewer N-insertions in productive TCRs were reported among donors in an Asian-associated ancestry cluster than the approximately 710-donor mean. An association between a missense DCLRE1C variant and V-gene and J-gene trimming of TCR beta chains was found in a later genetic analysis and replicated in an independent cohort. The classifier was reported to diagnose cytomegalovirus status with high specificity and sensitivity in both the original cohort and the validation cohort. A further reported finding was that TCR beta sequences accurately predicted the HLA-A and HLA-B alleles for most subjects in the first cohort. A later analysis found that HLA-associated TCR beta chains were more clonally expanded and had lower generation probabilities than equally common non-associated chains. A later analysis reported that several top co-occurrence clusters appeared linked to parvovirus B19, influenza, CMV and Epstein-Barr virus. CMV serostatus was the only immune exposure information available for the cohort.

The cohort was made up of about 610 healthy bone marrow donors. At the time of sampling, every cohort member was nominally healthy, though immune exposures that went unrecorded were likely present. The donor was CMV seropositive and belonged to the group of around 300 seropositive cohort members. Every donor gave a peripheral blood sample, and the peripheral blood mononuclear cells from that sample were used for TCR beta sequencing. The Qiagen DNeasy Blood Extraction Kit was used to extract genomic DNA from the blood cell samples. In the case of this clone: No cognate antigen has been identified for it.

V has 5 bases trimmed and J has 2 bases trimmed; junction bases matching no gene number 6. Taken from cysteine to phenylalanine, the CDR3 has 14 residues. Only CDR3 DNA remains: 42 bases, in frame from the first base. The germline V gene (reference sequence) gives CDR1 as GTSNPN and CDR2 as SVGIG. To prepare the library, the immunoSEQ multiplex PCR assay was applied. A mixture of 60 forward primers for TCR Vbeta segments and 13 reverse primers for TCR Jbeta segments was used in the multiplex PCR. A multiplex PCR assay on genomic DNA amplified the CDR3 region of rearranged TCR beta genes. The Illumina HiSeq System was used to sequence the amplified TCR beta libraries as 87-base-pair reads. The source study handled its data this way. Across the 670 or so repertoires, a later analysis counted some 80 million unique TCR beta chains, roughly 11 million of which were shared by at least two donors. To remove PCR and sequencing errors, raw reads were error-corrected and collapsed into unique sequences using a nearest-neighbor algorithm that merged closely related sequences. Alignment of CDR3 sequences to IMGT reference sequences was used to assign V, D and J gene segments. For a sequence to be retained, a match of at least six nucleotides to both a V gene segment and a J gene segment was required. Rearrangements were called productive when the CDR3 lacked stop codons and stayed in frame with V and J; all others were non-productive. Following IMGT convention, CDR3 was defined as the stretch from the second conserved V-encoded cysteine to the conserved J-encoded phenylalanine. In an earlier analysis of more than 550 of the donors, sequences lacking an unambiguous match to a single V gene segment were excluded. In an earlier analysis of roughly 600 of the donors, a V segment was called functional when productive rearrangements were above 56.7%, and segregating when the standard deviation between donors exceeded 5%. A statistical classification framework was developed to diagnose cytomegalovirus status using the catalog of TCR beta chain sequences. In a later analysis, V and J genes were assigned by comparing TCR nucleotide sequences against IMGT/GENE-DB human TR gene sequences. In a later analysis, CDR3 sequences and most-parsimonious VDJ recombination scenarios were assigned using the TCRdist pipeline. In a later analysis, every TCR beta chain was defined by the combination of its CDR3 amino acid sequence and its V-gene family, and reads without a unique V-gene family were dropped. A later analysis removed roughly 590 highly shared, low-generation-probability nucleotide sequences to deal with suspected cross-contamination and a sequencing artifact. In a later analysis, a clonal expansion index was calculated for each public chain from normalized within-repertoire ranks of inferred template counts. Generation probabilities in a later analysis came from a VDJ recombination model fitted to out-of-frame rearrangements, and those results were checked against IGoR. A later analysis scored TCR-TCR, TCR-HLA and TCR-CMV co-occurrence with hypergeometric tests, applying a repertoire-size bias correction to TCR pairs. To estimate false discovery rates, a later analysis permuted the HLA or CMV assignments 20 times. In a later analysis, co-occurring TCRs were grouped with DBSCAN, and TCRdist sequence similarity was added when clustering was performed within HLA-allele-positive subsets. Repertoires with fewer than 30,000 or more than 120,000 public chains, plus five repertoires with anomalous nucleotide sharing, were excluded from co-occurrence clustering. The clones in this table, taken by TCRdb from immuneACCESS, are in-frame only. Not every clone is retained; where verified, under half of the shortfall comes from an unresolved V gene, and the cause of the rest is unknown. V, J and clone size were drawn from that table, and D and trimming were deduced from the DNA. The sample's own table lists 200,000 to 250,000 clones. The biggest ten clones account for over 0.75% of the sample.

The rearranged chain carries TRBV30 and TRBJ1-3; 7 nucleotides in the junction match TRBD1. This TCR came from a woman aged 25 to 39 in good health and CMV-seropositive. Sequencing was performed on PBMCs. The nucleotides read TGTGCCTGGGCCACAGGGGCCACTGGAAACACCATATATTTT. Its product reads: CAWATGATGNTIYF. Supplemented by the reference TRBV30 and TRBJ1-3 proteins around the CDR3, the complete variable domain is SQTIHQWPATLVQPVGSPLSLECTVEGTSNPNLYWYRQAAGRGLQLLFYSVGIGQISSEVPQNLSASRPQDRQFILSSKKLLLSDSGFYLCAWATGATGNTIYFGEGSWLTVV.